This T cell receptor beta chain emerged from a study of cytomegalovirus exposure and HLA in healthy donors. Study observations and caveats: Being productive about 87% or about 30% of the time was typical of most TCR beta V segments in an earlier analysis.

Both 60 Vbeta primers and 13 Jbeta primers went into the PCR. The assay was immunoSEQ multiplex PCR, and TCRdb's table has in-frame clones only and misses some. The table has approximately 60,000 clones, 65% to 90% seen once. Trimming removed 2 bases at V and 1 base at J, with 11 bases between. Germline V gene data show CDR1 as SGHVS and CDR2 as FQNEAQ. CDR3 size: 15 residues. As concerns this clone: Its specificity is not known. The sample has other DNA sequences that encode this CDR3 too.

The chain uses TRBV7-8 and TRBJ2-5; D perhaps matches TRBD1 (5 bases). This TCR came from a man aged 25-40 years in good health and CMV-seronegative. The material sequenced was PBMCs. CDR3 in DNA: TGTGCCAGCAGCTTATCAACAGGCGTCCAAGAGACCCAGTACTTC. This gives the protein CASSLSTGVQETQYF.